The T cell receptor (beta chain) under discussion was sequenced for a study of identical twins. Study outcomes and limitations: Memory repertoires lacked the insertion deficit that abundant cord blood beta clonotypes showed. The models gave estimates that fell short of the out-of-frame TCR alpha sharing seen in monozygotic twins.

Each CDR3 protein gets one entry after TCRdb re-called the 5' RACE reads with MiXCR. The table includes around 490,000 distinct CDR3 sequences, under 25% detected once. The CDR3 covers 16 residues. The V gene's germline CDR1 is PRHDT and CDR2 FYEKMQ (reference sequence). With V trimmed by 5 bases and J by 0 bases, 8 bases remained unmatched. Only healthy Caucasians were included as donors. This clonotype was observed a few times. The antigen is unknown. These data were also filed under a second study, of yellow fever vaccine responses in identical twins. That paper states: Twins' T cell vaccine responses reportedly looked partly convergent, partly personalized.

Material: CD4+ T cells sorted from blood. V usage is TRBV13 and J usage is TRBJ2-3, with 7 nucleotides matching TRBD1. The receptor was isolated from a woman between 18 and 29 years old in good health. The CDR3: CASSTHRGGSTDTQYF. CDR3 in DNA: TGTGCCAGCAGCACCCACAGGGGTGGTAGCACAGATACGCAGTATTTT.